This TCR beta chain was identified in a study of cytotoxic CD8 clonotypes in ibrutinib-treated CLL. The wider study: Response samples were obtained once patients had received a median about 11 months of treatment, range 6 to 36. Samples had a mean of 255,043 productive templates and almost 95,000 productive rearrangements. Whole-study findings and limits: Clonality correlated strongly with circulating CD8+ T cells and exceeded age-matched healthy donors at baseline.

Depths of 1 in 200,000 to 1 in 1 million T cells were the sequencing target. The repertoire was sequenced with immunoSEQ multiplex PCR; TCRdb's copy has only in-frame clones and lacks some. There are about 72,000 clones in the sample; more than 60% occur only once, and approximately 6% lies in the top ten. Losses at the gene ends were 3 bases for V and 2 bases for J; bases not matched to a gene: 0. The CDR3 extends over 15 amino acids. Germline lookup yields CDR1 SGHTA and CDR2 FQGTGA. On this clone: Its target is unknown.

V gene TRBV7-3 combines with J gene TRBJ2-1, with TRBD1 identical over 11 bases. The TCR sequence derives from a human donor with chronic lymphocytic leukemia. The sequences come from PBMCs, collected after 12 months of ibrutinib treatment. This chain's CDR3 is CASSLDRGPYNEQFF. DNA of the CDR3: TGTGCCAGCAGCTTGGACAGGGGGCCCTACAATGAGCAGTTCTTC.